The 10 T cell receptor beta chains below were found in one sample sequenced in a study of OX40 agonist ivuxolimab in advanced cancers. Repertoires were generated with immunoSEQ multiplex PCR, while TCRdb's copy carries only in-frame clones and drops some. The table shows 55,000 to 65,000 clones, with 85% occurring only once. The starting material was CD4+ or CD8+ T cells sorted from blood, obtained in a trial of the OX40 agonist ivuxolimab. The origin of the receptors is an adult with an advanced solid tumor such as melanoma, head and neck, liver or kidney cancer.

The chain has TRBV6-6 and TRBJ2-3; D is perhaps TRBD2 (5 bases). V was cut by 2 bases and J by 2 bases, with 8 bases left in between. CDR1 is MNHNY, CDR2 SVGAGI, per germline (reference sequence). The CDR3 has 14 amino acids. The CDR3 DNA is TGTGCCAGCAGTTACCTCGGGGTCACAGATACGCAGTATTTT. Protein: CASSYLGVTDTQYF.

The chain links TRBV2 to TRBJ1-1, with a weak D call TRBD1 (6 bases). This CDR3 has 12 amino acids. Germline CDR1 reads SNHLY; CDR2 reads FYNNEI. V lost 5 bases, J lost 4 bases, and 8 bases lay in between. The CDR3 loop reads CASSTGLTEAFF. The CDR3 DNA sequence: TGTGCCAGCAGTACAGGGCTCACTGAAGCTTTCTTT.

This chain joins TRBV11-2 and TRBJ2-7; TRBD1 aligns across 7 bases. After removal of 5 bases from V and 9 bases from J, the junction contained 16 bases not matched to a gene. Germline V gene sequence: CDR1 SGHAT, CDR2 FQNNGV. The CDR3 covers 15 residues. CDR3 protein: CASSRSGTAQMGQYF. In nucleotides, the CDR3 is TGTGCCAGCAGCCGATCCGGGACAGCACAAATGGGGCAGTACTTC.

V usage is TRBV7-9 and J usage is TRBJ2-7; D gene ambiguous. The CDR3 totals 13 residues. Germline V gene sequence: CDR1 SEHNR, CDR2 FQNEAQ (reference sequence). V was clipped by 5 bases and J by 5 bases, with 13 bases between them. The CDR3 is CASSPTGTHEQYF. CDR3 coding DNA: TGTGCCAGCAGCCCGACGGGCACCCACGAGCAGTACTTC. The entire variable domain, with the rest obtained from reference TRBV7-9 and TRBJ2-7, is as follows: DTGVSQNPRHKITKRGQNVTFRCDPISEHNRLYWYRQTLGQGPEFLTYFQNEAQLEKSRLLSDRFSAERPKGSFSTLEIQRTEQGDSAMYLCASSPTGTHEQYFGPGTRLTVT.

This clone was counted only a few times. The V gene is TRBV4-1, the J gene TRBJ2-1, with D perhaps matching TRBD2 (6 bases). Germline lookup yields CDR1 MGHRA and CDR2 YSYEKL. The length of the CDR3 is 16 residues. With 3 bases removed from V and 3 bases from J, the gap between germline ends came to 15 bases. The CDR3 spells CASSQIGTAVYNEQFF. DNA of the CDR3: TGCGCCAGCAGCCAGATTGGGACTGCCGTCTACAATGAGCAGTTCTTC.

This sequence joins TRBV18 and TRBJ2-1; D is ambiguous. V was cut by 0 bases and J by 2 bases, with 5 bases left in between. The CDR3 covers 14 residues. Germline V lookup: CDR1 KGHSH, CDR2 LQKENI. Written as DNA, the CDR3 is TGTGCCAGCTCACCACCGGGCCCCTACAATGAGCAGTTCTTC. This encodes CASSPPGPYNEQFF.

V usage is TRBV29-1 and J usage is TRBJ2-1; 7 nucleotides agree with TRBD2. With 0 bases clipped from V and 15 bases from J, the junction kept 17 bases outside the gene matches. CDR1 SQVTM and CDR2 ANQGSEA come from the germline V gene. The length of the CDR3 is 15 residues. CDR3 sequence (DNA): TGCAGCGTTGAAGATCCCAGGTGGGGGAGGGATGGTCGGTTCTTC. This encodes CSVEDPRWGRDGRFF.

This rearrangement joins TRBV5-4 to TRBJ1-2; D possibly corresponds to TRBD1 (6 bases). The CDR3 has 16 amino acids. Germline-derived CDR1 and CDR2 are SGHNT and YYREEE (reference sequence). The V end was cut by 0 bases, the J end by 4 bases, with 16 bases between. CDR3 sequence reads: CASSLAGGGESYGYTF. The CDR3 DNA sequence: TGTGCCAGCAGCTTGGCCGGGGGCGGGGAAAGCTATGGCTACACCTTC. The full variable domain, with the rest looked up from reference TRBV5-4 and TRBJ1-2, is ETGVTQSPTHLIKTRGQQVTLRCSSQSGHNTVSWYQQALGQGPQFIFQYYREEENGRGNFPPRFSGLQFPNYSSELNVNALELDDSALYLCASSLAGGGESYGYTFGSGTRLTVV.

J is TRBJ2-5 and V is TRBV5-1, with 9 bases aligning to TRBD1. The ends lost 2 bases at V and 5 bases at J; junction bases unmatched: 1. The CDR3 has 13 amino acids. The germline V gene has CDR1 SGHRS and CDR2 YFSETQ. The CDR3 nucleotides are TGCGCCAGCAGCTTACAGGGGGCTGAGACCCAGTACTTC. This translates into CASSLQGAETQYF.

CDR3 sequence reads: CASSPPPGANWGEKLFF. The CDR3 region has the DNA TGTGCCAGCAGTCCCCCCCCAGGGGCTAACTGGGGTGAAAAACTGTTTTTT. V is TRBV28 and J is TRBJ1-4; D perhaps matches TRBD1 (6 bases). CDR3 length: 17 residues. The V and J ends lost 5 bases and 7 bases respectively, with 23 bases between them. Germline V gene data show CDR1 as MDHEN and CDR2 as SYDVKM. The variable domain in full, completed from reference TRBV28 and TRBJ1-4, reads DVKVTQSSRYLVKRTGEKVFLECVQDMDHENMFWYRQDPGLGLRLIYFSYDVKMKEKGDIPEGYSVSREKKERFSLILESASTNQTSMYLCASSPPPGANWGEKLFFGSGTQLSVL.